Below are 23 T cell receptor beta chains sequenced from a single sample in a study of blood T cell repertoires in COVID-19. The repertoire was sequenced with immunoSEQ multiplex PCR; TCRdb's copy has only in-frame clones and lacks some. The sample lists a few hundred thousand clones; about 88% were seen once. Source material: peripheral blood. The receptors here all came from a woman aged 40 to 49 who had recovered from COVID-19.

The chain combines TRBV5-1 with TRBJ2-2, with D tentatively TRBD1 (5 bases). CDR3 length equals 14 residues. Trimming removed 3 bases at V and 2 bases at J, with 8 bases between. Germline CDR1 SGHRS, CDR2 YFSETQ. This CDR3 is CASSWGGNTGELFF. DNA for the CDR3: TGCGCCAGCAGCTGGGGCGGCAACACCGGGGAGCTGTTTTTT.

The chain carries TRBV9 and TRBJ2-3, with TRBD2 identical over 7 bases. This CDR3 has 16 residues. The trim removed 4 bases at V and 2 bases at J, leaving 10 bases unmatched. Germline loops: CDR1 SGDLS, CDR2 YYNGEE. The CDR3 loop is CASSPRSGTHTDTQYF. CDR3 in DNA: TGTGCCAGCAGCCCACGGAGCGGGACTCACACAGATACGCAGTATTTT.

The rearrangement links TRBV9 to TRBJ1-1, with D possibly matching TRBD1 (6 bases). V was pared by 0 bases and J by 1 base, with 10 bases between. The CDR3 is 15 amino acids. Germline V gene sequence: CDR1 SGDLS, CDR2 YYNGEE. The CDR3 sequence is CASSVAQGPNTEAFF. The CDR3 nucleotides are TGTGCCAGCAGCGTAGCTCAGGGGCCGAACACTGAAGCTTTCTTT.

The genes are TRBV3-1 (or the pseudogene TRBV3-2) and TRBJ2-5, with a weak D call TRBD2 (5 bases). Germline V lookup: CDR1 LGHDT, CDR2 YNNKEL (reference sequence). CDR3 length equals 16 residues. Trimming took 3 bases from V and 0 from J, leaving 14 bases between them. DNA of the CDR3: TGTGCCAGCAGCCATAGGACCCCGGGGTACCAAGAGACCCAGTACTTC. Encoded protein: CASSHRTPGYQETQYF.

The CDR3 coding sequence is TGTGCCAGCAGCGTAGCTCAGGTCGCTAACTATGGCTACACCTTC. Amino acid sequence: CASSVAQVANYGYTF. This chain uses TRBV9 with TRBJ1-2; no firm D call. Germline assignment: CDR1 SGDLS and CDR2 YYNGEE. CDR3 length equals 15 residues. V was clipped by 0 bases and J by 0 bases, with 9 bases between them.

This chain connects TRBV9 to TRBJ1-3, with D possibly being TRBD1 (6 bases). V was cut by 0 bases and J by 0 bases, with 7 bases left in between. This CDR3 contains 15 residues. Germline V gives CDR1 SGDLS, CDR2 YYNGEE. Written as DNA, the CDR3 is TGTGCCAGCAGCGTAGGACAGGACTCTGGAAACACCATATATTTT. Translating gives CASSVGQDSGNTIYF.

The genes are TRBV4-3 and TRBJ2-1; 13 bases are a match to TRBD2. From germline, CDR1 is LGHNA and CDR2 YSLEER. The V gene end was trimmed by 4 bases and the J gene end by 8 bases; junction bases not matched to a gene: 5. The CDR3 spans 15 residues. For the CDR3, the DNA is TGCGCCAGCAGCCTAGACGGACTAGCGGGAGATGAGCAGTTCTTC. Residues: CASSLDGLAGDEQFF.

The chain joins TRBV2 to TRBJ1-1; unclear D gene. This CDR3 region has 17 residues. Per the germline V gene, CDR1 is SNHLY and CDR2 is FYNNEI. V shed 2 bases and J shed 0 bases, with 16 bases lying between them. The CDR3 bases are TGTGCCAGCAGTGAAATAAGAGGGTTTCAGATGAACACTGAAGCTTTCTTT. Translating gives CASSEIRGFQMNTEAFF. Complete variable domain (other parts from reference TRBV2 and TRBJ1-1): EPEVTQTPSHQVTQMGQEVILRCVPISNHLYFYWYRQILGQKVEFLVSFYNNEISEKSEIFDDQFSVERPDGSNFTLKIRSTKLEDSAMYFCASSEIRGFQMNTEAFFGQGTRLTVV.

The chain recombines TRBV19 with TRBJ2-3; 13 bases are a match to TRBD2. The CDR3 covers 16 residues. Trimming cost V 5 bases and J 3 bases; bases outside gene matches: 5. Germline CDR1 reads LNHDA; CDR2 reads SQIVND (reference sequence). The CDR3 DNA reads TGTGCCAGTAGTCTACTAGCGGGAGGGGTAACAGATACGCAGTATTTT. Translated: CASSLLAGGVTDTQYF.

The V call is TRBV12-3 or TRBV12-4, the J call TRBJ1-6; tentatively, D is TRBD1 (5 bases). The CDR3 covers 13 residues. V shed 6 bases and J shed 7 bases, with 10 bases lying between them. The CDR3 region has the DNA TGTGCCAGCAGAATCACAGGAAATTCACCCCTCCACTTT. Protein sequence: CASRITGNSPLHF.

V gene TRBV28 combines with J gene TRBJ2-7, with 8 bases aligning to TRBD2. Germline trimming cut 1 base from V and 6 bases from J; bases unmatched to any gene: 17. In germline, CDR1 is MDHEN, CDR2 SYDVKM. The CDR3 contains 18 residues. CDR3 sequence reads: CASSLSFWGGGPGSEQYF. In nucleotides, the CDR3 is TGTGCCAGCAGTTTATCTTTCTGGGGCGGGGGGCCCGGCAGCGAGCAGTACTTC.

V and J are TRBV9 and TRBJ2-1; 10 bases are shared with TRBD2. Germline CDR1 reads SGDLS; CDR2 reads YYNGEE. This CDR3 contains 16 residues. V lost 0 bases to trimming and J lost 7 bases; unmatched junction nucleotides: 7. CDR3 nucleotides: TGTGCCAGCAGCGTAGATCCCAGCGGGGGGGCAAATGAGCAGTTCTTC. Protein product: CASSVDPSGGANEQFF.

The chain is built from TRBV5-3 and TRBJ1-2, with 8 bases matching TRBD1. TRBV5-3 is an open reading frame whose function is uncertain. The CDR3 is made up of 15 amino acids. V gave up 2 bases and J gave up 2 bases; unmatched junction bases: 5. The chain's CDR3 is CARSFEGQVNYGYTF. The DNA for the CDR3 is TGTGCCAGAAGCTTCGAGGGACAGGTCAACTATGGCTACACCTTC.

J is TRBJ2-2 and V is TRBV28, with a weak D call TRBD1 (6 bases). This CDR3 is built from 16 residues. CDR1 and CDR2 (germline): MDHEN, SYDVKM. Trimming removed 5 bases from V and 5 bases from J, with 18 bases in between. Here the CDR3 reads CASSPPGHRETGELFF. The CDR3 bases are TGTGCCAGCAGTCCGCCGGGACACCGAGAAACCGGGGAGCTGTTTTTT.

The chain has TRBV6-5 and TRBJ1-6; no clear D gene. CDR1 MNHEY and CDR2 SVGAGI come from the germline V gene. This CDR3 is built from 13 residues. Trimming took off 1 base at V and 12 bases at J, with 10 bases between the two ends. CDR3 loop: CASSYYVLEPLHF. DNA for the CDR3: TGTGCCAGCAGTTACTACGTGTTAGAACCCCTCCACTTT.

This chain uses TRBV7-3 with TRBJ1-3, with D tentatively TRBD1 (5 bases). The CDR3 consists of 14 residues. Germline values: CDR1 SGHTA, CDR2 FQGTGA. V gave up 5 bases and J gave up 6 bases, with 14 bases separating them. The CDR3 loop is CASSRRTTSNTIYF. The CDR3, as DNA: TGTGCCAGCAGCCGACGGACAACCTCAAACACCATATATTTT.

This rearrangement joins TRBV5-4 to TRBJ1-2; D is unclear. Germline CDR1 SGHNT, CDR2 YYREEE (reference sequence). This CDR3 comprises 14 residues. V was clipped by 0 bases and J by 2 bases, with 8 bases between them. Written as DNA, the CDR3 is TGTGCCAGCAGCTTGGACATATCAAACTATGGCTACACCTTC. Translating gives CASSLDISNYGYTF.

The CDR3 reads CASSLTGQGLAKNIQYF. For the CDR3, the DNA is TGCGCCAGCAGCTTGACGGGACAGGGGCTAGCCAAAAACATTCAGTACTTC. The rearrangement joins TRBV5-1 to TRBJ2-4, with 10 bases matching TRBD1. The J segment lost 0 bases and the V segment lost 1 base, leaving 4 bases of the junction unmatched. Per the germline V gene, CDR1 is SGHRS and CDR2 is YFSETQ. The CDR3 covers 17 residues.

The rearrangement links TRBV2 to TRBJ2-3, with 9 bases fitting TRBD2. V shed 7 bases and J 1 base; nucleotides not matched to a gene: 3. There are 14 residues in the CDR3. Germline CDR1 is SNHLY and CDR2 is FYNNEI. The CDR3 is CASKRGEGTDTQYF. The DNA of the CDR3 is TGTGCCAGCAAGCGGGGGGAGGGCACAGATACGCAGTATTTT.

This clone was counted once. The chain recombines TRBV19 with TRBJ2-1; TRBD2 agrees at 9 bases. Germline CDR1 and CDR2: LNHDA and SQIVND (reference sequence). Trimming removed 7 bases from V and 9 bases from J; junction bases left unmatched: 13. The CDR3 has 15 amino acids. The CDR3 region has the DNA TGTGCCAGTATTCGGGACGCGGGGGGGCCGGGTGAGCAGTTCTTC. Translating it yields CASIRDAGGPGEQFF.

CDR3 loop: CASSNRDYQNIQYF. CDR3 coding DNA: TGTGCCAGTAGTAACCGGGACTACCAAAACATTCAGTACTTC. The chain joins TRBV19 to TRBJ2-4; 7 bases match TRBD2. Germline V gives CDR1 LNHDA, CDR2 SQIVND (reference sequence). Trimming at V came to 4 bases and at J to 5 bases, leaving 5 bases not matched to a gene. The CDR3 runs 14 residues. The entire variable domain, with the rest obtained from reference TRBV19 and TRBJ2-4, is as follows: DGGITQSPKYLFRKEGQNVTLSCEQNLNHDAMYWYRQDPGQGLRLIYYSQIVNDFQKGDIAEGYSVSREKKESFPLTVTSAQKNPTAFYLCASSNRDYQNIQYFGAGTRLSVL.

The chain employs TRBV28 and TRBJ2-1; a weak D match, TRBD1 (7 bases). Trimming removed 4 bases at V and 5 bases at J, with 18 bases between. The germline gives CDR1 MDHEN, CDR2 SYDVKM. The CDR3 is 16 amino acids. CDR3 loop: CASSSPRRGRNNEQFF. CDR3 sequence (DNA): TGTGCCAGCAGTTCCCCGAGGAGGGGGCGAAACAATGAGCAGTTCTTC.

V and J are TRBV11-3 and TRBJ2-5; 10 bases are a match to TRBD2. V lost 4 bases to trimming and J lost 5 bases; unmatched junction nucleotides: 13. The CDR3 has 17 residues. CDR1 and CDR2 from the germline V gene are SGHNT and YENEEA. In DNA form, the CDR3 reads TGTGCCAGCAGCTCAACCTCAAATCTAGCGGGGGAGGAGACCCAGTACTTC. Amino acids: CASSSTSNLAGEETQYF.